The source of this T cell receptor beta chain is a study of blood T cell repertoires in COVID-19. Looking at the study overall: From the United States, Italy and Spain came samples of acute and convalescent COVID-19. PBMCs, B-cell-depleted T cells, or T cells were the source of the cDNA or gDNA that made up the material.

This clone was seen a single time. Per the original data handling: Estimation of nucleated cell counts relied on the amplification of reference gene primers. Sequencing was performed with immunoSEQ multiplex PCR; in TCRdb, only in-frame clones are kept and a portion is missing. V and J calls and clone size are those listed in that table; D and trimming were worked out from the DNA. Of around 250,000 clones listed, about nine tenths were seen once; the top ten hold 6.2%. This TCR derives from a man aged 55 to 69 with acute or convalescent COVID-19. The specimen sequenced was peripheral blood.

CDR3 in amino acids: CASSYSGRGFEAFF. In DNA, the CDR3 is TGTGCCAGCAGTTACTCGGGCCGCGGGTTTGAAGCTTTCTTT. V and J are TRBV6-6 and TRBJ1-1, with D unresolved. V gave up 0 bases and J gave up 7 bases, with 12 bases separating them. The CDR3 contains 14 residues. Germline loops: CDR1 MNHNY, CDR2 SVGAGI (reference sequence).